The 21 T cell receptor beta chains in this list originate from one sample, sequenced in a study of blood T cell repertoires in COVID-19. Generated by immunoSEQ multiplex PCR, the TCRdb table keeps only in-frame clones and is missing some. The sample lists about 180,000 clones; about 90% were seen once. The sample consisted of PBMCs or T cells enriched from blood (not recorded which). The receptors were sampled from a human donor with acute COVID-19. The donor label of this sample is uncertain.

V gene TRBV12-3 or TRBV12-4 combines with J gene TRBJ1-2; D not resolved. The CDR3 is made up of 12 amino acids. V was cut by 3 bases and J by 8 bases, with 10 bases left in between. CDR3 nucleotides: TGTGCCAGCAGTTTCGGGGATTACGGCTACACCTTC. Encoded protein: CASSFGDYGYTF.

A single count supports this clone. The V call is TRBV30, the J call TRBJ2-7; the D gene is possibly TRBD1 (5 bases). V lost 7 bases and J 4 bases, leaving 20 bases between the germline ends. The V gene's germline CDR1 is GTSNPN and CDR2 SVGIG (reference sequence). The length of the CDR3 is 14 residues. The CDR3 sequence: CAYSPGNRAYEQYF. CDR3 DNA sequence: TGTGCCTACTCCCCAGGGAATAGGGCTTACGAGCAGTACTTC.

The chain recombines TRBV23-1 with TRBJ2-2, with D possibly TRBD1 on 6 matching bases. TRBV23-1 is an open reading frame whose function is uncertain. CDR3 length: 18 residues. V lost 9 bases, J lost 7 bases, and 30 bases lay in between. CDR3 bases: TGCGCCAGAGACTTGGGGCTGGACAGTATGAAGCATGACGGGGAGCTGTTTTTT. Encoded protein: CARDLGLDSMKHDGELFF.

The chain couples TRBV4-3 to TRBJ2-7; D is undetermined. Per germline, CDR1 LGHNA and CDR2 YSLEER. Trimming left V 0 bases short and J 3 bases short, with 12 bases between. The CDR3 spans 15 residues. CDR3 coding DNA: TGCGCCAGCAGCCAAGAAAGTAACAAGTACTACGAGCAGTACTTC. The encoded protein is CASSQESNKYYEQYF.

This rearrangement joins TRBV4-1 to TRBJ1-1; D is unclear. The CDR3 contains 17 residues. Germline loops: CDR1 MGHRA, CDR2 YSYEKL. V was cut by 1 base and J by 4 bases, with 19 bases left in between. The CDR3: CASSQGRGPPEGTEAFF. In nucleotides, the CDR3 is TGCGCCAGCAGCCAAGGGCGCGGTCCTCCGGAGGGCACTGAAGCTTTCTTT.

CDR3 in amino acids: CASSLGGSGQPQHF. Here the CDR3 DNA reads TGTGCCAGCAGTTTAGGGGGGTCGGGGCAGCCCCAGCATTTT. The V call is TRBV27, the J call TRBJ1-5; D may be TRBD1 (5 bases). Germline lookup yields CDR1 MNHEY and CDR2 SMNVEV (reference sequence). This CDR3 comprises 14 residues. Trimming took 2 bases from V and 7 from J, leaving 12 bases between them.

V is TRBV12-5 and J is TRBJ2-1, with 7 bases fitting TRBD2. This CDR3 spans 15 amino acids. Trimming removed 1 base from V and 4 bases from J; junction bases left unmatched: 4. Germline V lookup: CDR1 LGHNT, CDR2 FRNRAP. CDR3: CASGLEAGRYNEQFF. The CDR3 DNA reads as TGTGCTAGTGGTTTGGAAGCGGGGCGGTACAATGAGCAGTTCTTC.

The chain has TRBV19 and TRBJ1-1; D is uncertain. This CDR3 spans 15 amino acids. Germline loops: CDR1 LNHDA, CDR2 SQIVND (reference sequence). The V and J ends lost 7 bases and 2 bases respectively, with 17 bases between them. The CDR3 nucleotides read TGTGCCAGTATGGGCCCCATTGGAGGAAACACTGAAGCTTTCTTT. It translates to CASMGPIGGNTEAFF.

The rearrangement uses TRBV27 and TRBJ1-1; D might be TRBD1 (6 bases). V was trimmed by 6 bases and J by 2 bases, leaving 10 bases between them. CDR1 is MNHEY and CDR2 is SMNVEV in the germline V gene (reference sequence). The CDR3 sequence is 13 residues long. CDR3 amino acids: CASRKTGNTEAFF. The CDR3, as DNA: TGTGCCAGCAGAAAGACAGGAAACACTGAAGCTTTCTTT.

CDR3 region: CASSRVTGGGNTIYF. The CDR3, as DNA: TGTGCCAGCAGCAGAGTGACAGGGGGTGGAAACACCATATATTTT. The genes are TRBV7-2 and TRBJ1-3, with 9 positions matching TRBD1. This CDR3 has 15 residues. Germline CDR1 is SGHTA and CDR2 is FQGNSA. J lost 3 bases, V lost 5 bases, and 5 bases had no gene match.

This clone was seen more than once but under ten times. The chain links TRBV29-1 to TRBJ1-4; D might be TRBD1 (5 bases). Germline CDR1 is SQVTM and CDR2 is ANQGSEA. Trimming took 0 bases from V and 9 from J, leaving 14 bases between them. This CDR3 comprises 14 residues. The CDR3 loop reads CSVEDYQGGKKLFF. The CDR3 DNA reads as TGCAGCGTTGAAGATTACCAGGGAGGGAAAAAACTGTTTTTT.

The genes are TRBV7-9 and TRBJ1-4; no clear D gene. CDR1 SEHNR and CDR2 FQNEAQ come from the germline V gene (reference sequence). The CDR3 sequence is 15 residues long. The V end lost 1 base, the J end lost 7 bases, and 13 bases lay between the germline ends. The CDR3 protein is CASSLEEGGAEKLFF. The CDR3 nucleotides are TGTGCCAGCAGCTTAGAAGAGGGAGGAGCTGAAAAACTGTTTTTT.

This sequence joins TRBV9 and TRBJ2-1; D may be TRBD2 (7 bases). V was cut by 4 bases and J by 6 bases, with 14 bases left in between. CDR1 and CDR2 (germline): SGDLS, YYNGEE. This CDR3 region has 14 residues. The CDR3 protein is CASSPEGGGNEQFF. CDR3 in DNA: TGTGCCAGCAGCCCCGAAGGGGGGGGCAATGAGCAGTTCTTC.

The CDR3 reads CASRRTRGGTQYF. CDR3 coding DNA: TGTGCCAGCAGGAGGACGCGAGGAGGTACGCAGTATTTT. The genes are TRBV27 and TRBJ2-3; TRBD2 might be the D (5 bases). The germline gives CDR1 MNHEY, CDR2 SMNVEV (reference sequence). The CDR3 is made up of 13 amino acids. V lost 6 bases and J 8 bases, leaving 15 bases between the germline ends.

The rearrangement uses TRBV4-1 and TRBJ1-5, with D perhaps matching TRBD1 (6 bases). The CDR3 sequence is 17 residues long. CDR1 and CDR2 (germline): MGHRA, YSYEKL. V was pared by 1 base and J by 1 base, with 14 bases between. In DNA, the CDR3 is TGCGCCAGCAGCCAAGGGCCTACAGGGAGAAGCAATCAGCCCCAGCATTTT. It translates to CASSQGPTGRSNQPQHF.

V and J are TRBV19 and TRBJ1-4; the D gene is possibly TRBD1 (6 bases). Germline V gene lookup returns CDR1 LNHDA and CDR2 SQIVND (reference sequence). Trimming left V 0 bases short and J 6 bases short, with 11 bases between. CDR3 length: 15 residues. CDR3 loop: CASSIEAGVDEKLFF. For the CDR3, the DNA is TGTGCCAGTAGTATAGAGGCAGGGGTGGATGAAAAACTGTTTTTT. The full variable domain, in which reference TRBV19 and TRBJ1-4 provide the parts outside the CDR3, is DGGITQSPKYLFRKEGQNVTLSCEQNLNHDAMYWYRQDPGQGLRLIYYSQIVNDFQKGDIAEGYSVSREKKESFPLTVTSAQKNPTAFYLCASSIEAGVDEKLFFGSGTQLSVL.

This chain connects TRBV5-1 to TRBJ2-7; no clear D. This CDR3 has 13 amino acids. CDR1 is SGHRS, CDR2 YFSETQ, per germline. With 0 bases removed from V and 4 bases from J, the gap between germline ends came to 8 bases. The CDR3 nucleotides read TGCGCCAGCAGCTTGGCCGCAGGTTACGAGCAGTACTTC. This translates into CASSLAAGYEQYF.

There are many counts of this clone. CDR3 coding DNA: TGTGCCAGCAGTGCCCCCGGGGGAGGGGGGCCCCAGCATTTT. Protein sequence: CASSAPGGGGPQHF. V usage is TRBV2 and J usage is TRBJ1-5; TRBD1 is a possible D gene (6 bases). Trimming stripped 4 bases from V and 9 bases from J, with 16 bases between. Germline CDR1 reads SNHLY; CDR2 reads FYNNEI. The CDR3 contains 14 residues. The complete variable domain, with remaining parts taken from reference TRBV2 and TRBJ1-5, reads EPEVTQTPSHQVTQMGQEVILRCVPISNHLYFYWYRQILGQKVEFLVSFYNNEISEKSEIFDDQFSVERPDGSNFTLKIRSTKLEDSAMYFCASSAPGGGGPQHFGDGTRLSIL.

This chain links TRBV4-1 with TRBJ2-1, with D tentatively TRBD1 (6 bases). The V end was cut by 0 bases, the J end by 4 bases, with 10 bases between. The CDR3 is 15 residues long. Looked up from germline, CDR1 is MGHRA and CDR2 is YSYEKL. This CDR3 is CASSQDARGYNEQFF. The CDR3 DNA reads TGCGCCAGCAGCCAAGACGCGAGGGGGTACAATGAGCAGTTCTTC.

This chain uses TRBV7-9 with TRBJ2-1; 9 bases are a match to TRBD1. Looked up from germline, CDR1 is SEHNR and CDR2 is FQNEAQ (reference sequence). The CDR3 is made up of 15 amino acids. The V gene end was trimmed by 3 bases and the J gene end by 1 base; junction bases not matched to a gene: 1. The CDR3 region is CASSLGQGSYNEQFF. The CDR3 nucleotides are TGTGCCAGCAGCTTGGGACAGGGATCCTACAATGAGCAGTTCTTC.

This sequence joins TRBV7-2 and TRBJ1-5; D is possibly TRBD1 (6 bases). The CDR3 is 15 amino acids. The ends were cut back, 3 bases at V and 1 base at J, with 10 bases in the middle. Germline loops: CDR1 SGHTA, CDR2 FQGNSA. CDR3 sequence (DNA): TGTGCCAGCAGCTTGGCACAGGGAAGCAATCAGCCCCAGCATTTT. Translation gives CASSLAQGSNQPQHF.